This TCR beta chain was identified in a study of control samples from healthy donors and cancer patients. The data were produced by immunoSEQ multiplex PCR, yet TCRdb's version contains in-frame clones alone and is incomplete. The sample holds more than 150,000 clones, approximately 92% seen once. With 0 bases removed from V and 0 bases from J, the gap between germline ends came to 8 bases. Germline CDR1 is GTSNPN and CDR2 is SVGIG (reference sequence). This CDR3 region has 15 residues. The genes are TRBV30 and TRBJ1-4; maybe TRBD1 (6 bases). This TCR was recovered from a man younger than 30 in good health. Sequencing was carried out using blood. The CDR3 nucleotides are TGTGCCTGGAGTGTCGGGGGCTCAACTAATGAAAAACTGTTTTTT. Encoded protein: CAWSVGGSTNEKLFF.